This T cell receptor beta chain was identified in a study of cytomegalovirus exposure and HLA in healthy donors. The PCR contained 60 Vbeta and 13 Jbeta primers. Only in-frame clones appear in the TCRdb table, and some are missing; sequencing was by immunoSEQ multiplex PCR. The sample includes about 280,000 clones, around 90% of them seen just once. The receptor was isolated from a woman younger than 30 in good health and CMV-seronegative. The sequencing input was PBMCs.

The CDR3 spells CASSQTLDGPGNTIYF. In DNA, the CDR3 is TGTGCCAGCAGCCAAACACTTGATGGGCCAGGAAACACCATATATTTT. The chain carries TRBV14 and TRBJ1-3; the D is unclear. V was shortened by 2 bases and J by 4 bases, with 15 bases between the two germline ends. Germline V gives CDR1 SGHDN, CDR2 FVKESK. CDR3 length: 16 residues.